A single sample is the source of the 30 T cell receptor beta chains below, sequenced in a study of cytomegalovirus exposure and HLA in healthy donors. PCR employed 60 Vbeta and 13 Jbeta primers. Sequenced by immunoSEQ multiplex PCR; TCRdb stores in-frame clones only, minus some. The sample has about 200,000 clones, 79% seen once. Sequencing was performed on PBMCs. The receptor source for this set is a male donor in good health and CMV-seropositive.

The CDR3 DNA follows: TGTGCCAGCAGTGAATGGGGTGGGACAGAATCTGAAGCTTTCTTT. This gives the protein CASSEWGGTESEAFF. The genes are TRBV25-1 and TRBJ1-1; TRBD1 agrees at 7 bases. V was clipped by 1 base and J by 6 bases; unmatched bases: 8. The CDR3 totals 15 residues. CDR1 and CDR2 (germline): MGHDK, SYGVNS.

Here the CDR3 reads CASSPDYRRVGELFF. CDR3 nucleotides: TGTGCCAGCAGCCCGGACTATCGACGGGTCGGGGAGCTGTTTTTT. This chain uses TRBV5-4 with TRBJ2-2; D possibly corresponds to TRBD2 (6 bases). The CDR3 is 15 residues long. The germline gives CDR1 SGHNT, CDR2 YYREEE (reference sequence). Trimming cost V 4 bases and J 7 bases, with 17 bases left between them.

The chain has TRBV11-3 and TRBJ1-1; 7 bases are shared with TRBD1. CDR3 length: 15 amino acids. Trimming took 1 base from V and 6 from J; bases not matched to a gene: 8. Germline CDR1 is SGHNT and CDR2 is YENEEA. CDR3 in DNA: TGTGCCAGCAGCTTAGGAGGGGGCGGGTCGGCTGAAGCTTTCTTT. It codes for CASSLGGGGSAEAFF.

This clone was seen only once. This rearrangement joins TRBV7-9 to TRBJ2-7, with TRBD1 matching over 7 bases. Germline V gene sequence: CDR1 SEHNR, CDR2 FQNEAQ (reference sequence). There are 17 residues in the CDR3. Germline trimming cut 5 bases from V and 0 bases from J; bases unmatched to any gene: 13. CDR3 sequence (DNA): TGTGCCAGCAGCCCGAGTATGATACAGGGGAGCTCCTACGAGCAGTACTTC. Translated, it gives CASSPSMIQGSSYEQYF.

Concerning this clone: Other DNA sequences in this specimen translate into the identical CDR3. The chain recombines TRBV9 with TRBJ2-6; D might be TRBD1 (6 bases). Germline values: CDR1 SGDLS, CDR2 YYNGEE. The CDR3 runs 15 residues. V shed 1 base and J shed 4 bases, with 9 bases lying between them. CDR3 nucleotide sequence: TGTGCCAGCAGCGTACAGGGGACGGGGGCCAACGTCCTGACTTTC. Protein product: CASSVQGTGANVLTF.

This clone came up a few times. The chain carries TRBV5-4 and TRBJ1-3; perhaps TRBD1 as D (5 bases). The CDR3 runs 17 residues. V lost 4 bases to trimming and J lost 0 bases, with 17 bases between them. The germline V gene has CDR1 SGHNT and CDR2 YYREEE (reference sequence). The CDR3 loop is CASSPTGGISSGNTIYF. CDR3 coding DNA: TGTGCCAGCAGCCCCACGGGGGGGATTAGCTCTGGAAACACCATATATTTT.

CDR3 DNA sequence: TGTGCCAGCAGCCTCTTCCCAGGGGGTTTCTACGAGCAGTACTTC. It specifies CASSLFPGGFYEQYF. The rearrangement joins TRBV11-2 to TRBJ2-7; 7 nucleotides agree with TRBD1. CDR1 and CDR2 (germline): SGHAT, FQNNGV. This CDR3 spans 15 amino acids. J gave up 3 bases and V 5 bases, and 10 bases lay outside the gene matches.

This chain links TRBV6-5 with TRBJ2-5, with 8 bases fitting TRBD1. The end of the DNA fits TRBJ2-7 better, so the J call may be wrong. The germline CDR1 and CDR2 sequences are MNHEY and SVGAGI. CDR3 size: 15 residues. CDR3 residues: CASSSRQGPSYEQYF. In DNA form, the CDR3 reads TGTGCCAGCAGCTCGAGACAGGGGCCATCCTACGAGCAGTACTTC.

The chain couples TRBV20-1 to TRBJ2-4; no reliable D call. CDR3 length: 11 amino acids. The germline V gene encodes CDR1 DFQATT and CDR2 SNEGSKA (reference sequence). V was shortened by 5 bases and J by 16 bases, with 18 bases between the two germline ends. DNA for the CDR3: TGCAGTGCTTACCACAGAGACCTAAGATACTTC. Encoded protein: CSAYHRDLRYF.

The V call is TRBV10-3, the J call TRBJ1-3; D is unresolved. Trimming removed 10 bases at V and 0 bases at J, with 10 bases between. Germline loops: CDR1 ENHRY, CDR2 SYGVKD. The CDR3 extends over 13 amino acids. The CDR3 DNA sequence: TGTGCCACAAGAGATGGCTCTGGAAACACCATATATTTT. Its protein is CATRDGSGNTIYF.

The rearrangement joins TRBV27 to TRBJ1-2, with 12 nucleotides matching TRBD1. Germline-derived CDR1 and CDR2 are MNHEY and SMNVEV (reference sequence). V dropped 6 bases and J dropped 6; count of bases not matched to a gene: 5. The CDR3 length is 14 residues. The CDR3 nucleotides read TGTGCCAGCAGGGGGGACAGGGGGCTCAATGGCTACACCTTC. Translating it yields CASRGDRGLNGYTF.

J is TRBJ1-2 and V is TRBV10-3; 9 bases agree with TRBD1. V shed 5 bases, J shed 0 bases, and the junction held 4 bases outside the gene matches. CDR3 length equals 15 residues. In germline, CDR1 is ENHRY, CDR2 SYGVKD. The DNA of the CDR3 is TGTGCCATCAGTCCTGGACAGGGGACTAACTATGGCTACACCTTC. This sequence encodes CAISPGQGTNYGYTF.

The DNA of the CDR3 is TGTGCCAGCAGCTTAACTAGCGGGAGGGATGAGCAGTTCTTC. Its protein is CASSLTSGRDEQFF. The chain carries TRBV5-4 and TRBJ2-1; TRBD2 matches 13 bases. The CDR3 consists of 14 residues. The V segment lost 2 bases and the J segment 8 bases; nucleotides outside the gene matches: 1. Germline V gives CDR1 SGHNT, CDR2 YYREEE (reference sequence). Filled out from reference TRBV5-4 and TRBJ2-1, the complete variable domain reads ETGVTQSPTHLIKTRGQQVTLRCSSQSGHNTVSWYQQALGQGPQFIFQYYREEENGRGNFPPRFSGLQFPNYSSELNVNALELDDSALYLCASSLTSGRDEQFFGPGTRLTVL.

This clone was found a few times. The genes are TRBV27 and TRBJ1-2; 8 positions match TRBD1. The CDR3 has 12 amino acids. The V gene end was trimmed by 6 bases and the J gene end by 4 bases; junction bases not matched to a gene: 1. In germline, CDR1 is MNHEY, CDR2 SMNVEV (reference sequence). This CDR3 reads CASRGTGYGYTF. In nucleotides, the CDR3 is TGTGCCAGCAGGGGGACAGGCTATGGCTACACCTTC.

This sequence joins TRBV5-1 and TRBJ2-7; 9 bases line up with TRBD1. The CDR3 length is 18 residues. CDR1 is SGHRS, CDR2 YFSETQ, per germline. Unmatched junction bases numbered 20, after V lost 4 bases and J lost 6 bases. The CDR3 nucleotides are TGCGCCAGCAGCCCTAGTGGTCGGGGAGGACAGGGGACGTCCGAGCAGTACTTC. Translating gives CASSPSGRGGQGTSEQYF.

CDR3 DNA sequence: TGTGCCAGCAGCTTAATTCTAGGCTACAATGAGCAGTTCTTC. It specifies CASSLILGYNEQFF. The J gene is TRBJ2-1, the V gene TRBV11-2, with D unresolved. CDR3 length: 14 residues. Trimming left V 2 bases short and J 3 bases short, with 8 bases between. In germline, CDR1 is SGHAT, CDR2 FQNNGV. Full variable domain (missing parts from reference TRBV11-2 and TRBJ2-1): EAGVAQSPRYKIIEKRQSVAFWCNPISGHATLYWYQQILGQGPKLLIQFQNNGVVDDSQLPKDRFSAERLKGVDSTLKIQPAKLEDSAVYLCASSLILGYNEQFFGPGTRLTVL.

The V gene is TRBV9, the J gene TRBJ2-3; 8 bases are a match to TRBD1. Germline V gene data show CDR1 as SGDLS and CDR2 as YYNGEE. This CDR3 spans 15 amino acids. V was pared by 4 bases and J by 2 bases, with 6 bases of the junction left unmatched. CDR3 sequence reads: CASSRTGTPTDTQYF. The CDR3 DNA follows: TGTGCCAGCAGCCGGACAGGGACCCCCACAGATACGCAGTATTTT.

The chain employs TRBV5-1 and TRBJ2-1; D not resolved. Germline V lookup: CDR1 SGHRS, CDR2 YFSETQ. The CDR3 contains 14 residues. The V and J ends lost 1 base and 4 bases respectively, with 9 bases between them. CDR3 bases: TGCGCCAGCAGCTTGCCGGCAGCGTACAATGAGCAGTTCTTC. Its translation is CASSLPAAYNEQFF.

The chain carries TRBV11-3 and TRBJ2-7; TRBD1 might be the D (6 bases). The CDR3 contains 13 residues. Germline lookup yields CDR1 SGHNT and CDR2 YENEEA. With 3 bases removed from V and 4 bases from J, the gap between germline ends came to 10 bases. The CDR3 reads CASSLNRDYEQYF. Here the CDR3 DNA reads TGTGCCAGCAGCTTGAACAGGGATTACGAGCAGTACTTC.

The CDR3 DNA reads TGTGCCAGCAGTCCCCTCCGGGGATCAAGCAATCAGCCCCAGCATTTT. Protein product: CASSPLRGSSNQPQHF. The chain carries TRBV27 and TRBJ1-5, with D unresolved. Germline V gives CDR1 MNHEY, CDR2 SMNVEV (reference sequence). V lost 5 bases and J lost 1, with 15 bases in between. CDR3 length: 16 residues.

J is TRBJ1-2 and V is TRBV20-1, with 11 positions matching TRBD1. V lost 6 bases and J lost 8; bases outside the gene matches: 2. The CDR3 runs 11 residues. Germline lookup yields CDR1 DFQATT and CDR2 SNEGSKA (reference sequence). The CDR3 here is CSADRGLGYTF. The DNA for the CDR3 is TGCAGTGCGGACAGGGGGCTGGGCTACACCTTC.

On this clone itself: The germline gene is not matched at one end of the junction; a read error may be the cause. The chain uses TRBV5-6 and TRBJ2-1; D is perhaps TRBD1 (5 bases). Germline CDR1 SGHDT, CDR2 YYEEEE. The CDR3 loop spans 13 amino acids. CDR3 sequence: CVSSSDRYNEQFF. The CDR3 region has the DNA TGTGTCAGCAGCTCAGACAGATACAATGAGCAGTTCTTC.

The CDR3 nucleotides read TGTGCCAGCAGCCTGATTTTTAATCACCTTGGGGGACAGACCTACGAGCAGTACTTC. Its protein is CASSLIFNHLGGQTYEQYF. The chain employs TRBV7-2 and TRBJ2-7; TRBD1 agrees at 7 bases. Trimming took 5 bases from V and 2 from J; bases not matched to a gene: 21. Per germline, CDR1 SGHTA and CDR2 FQGNSA. The CDR3 has 19 residues. Full variable domain (remainder filled in from reference TRBV7-2 and TRBJ2-7): GAGVSQSPSNKVTEKGKDVELRCDPISGHTALYWYRQSLGQGLEFLIYFQGNSAPDKSGLPSDRFSAERTGGSVSTLTIQRTQQEDSAVYLCASSLIFNHLGGQTYEQYFGPGTRLTVT.

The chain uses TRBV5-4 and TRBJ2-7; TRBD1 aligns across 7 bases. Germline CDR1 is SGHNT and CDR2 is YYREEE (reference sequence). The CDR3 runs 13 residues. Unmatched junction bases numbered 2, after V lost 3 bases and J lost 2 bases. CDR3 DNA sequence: TGTGCCAGCAGCTACGGGACAGCCTACGAGCAGTACTTC. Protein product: CASSYGTAYEQYF.

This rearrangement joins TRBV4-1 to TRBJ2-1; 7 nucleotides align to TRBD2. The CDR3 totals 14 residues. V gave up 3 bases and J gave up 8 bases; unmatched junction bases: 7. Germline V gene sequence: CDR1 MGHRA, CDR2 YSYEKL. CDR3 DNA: TGCGCCAGCAGCCACCAACTAGCGATGGATGAGCAGTTCTTC. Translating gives CASSHQLAMDEQFF.

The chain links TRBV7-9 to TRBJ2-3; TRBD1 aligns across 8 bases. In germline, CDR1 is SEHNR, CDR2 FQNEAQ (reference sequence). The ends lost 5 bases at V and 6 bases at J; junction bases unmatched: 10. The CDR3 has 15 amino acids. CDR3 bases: TGTGCCAGCAGCGGGACACAGGGGGTAGGGGATACGCAGTATTTT. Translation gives CASSGTQGVGDTQYF.

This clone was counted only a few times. This chain's CDR3 is CASSVTSVGSTDTQYF. The CDR3 bases are TGTGCCAGCAGCGTAACCTCCGTCGGTAGCACAGATACGCAGTATTTT. V and J are TRBV9 and TRBJ2-3; D gene uncertain. The CDR3 totals 16 residues. The V end lost 1 base, the J end lost 0 bases, and 12 bases lay between the germline ends. The germline CDR1 and CDR2 sequences are SGDLS and YYNGEE. Combining the CDR3 with reference TRBV9 and TRBJ2-3 gives the whole variable domain DSGVTQTPKHLITATGQRVTLRCSPRSGDLSVYWYQQSLDQGLQFLIQYYNGEERAKGNILERFSAQQFPDLHSELNLSSLELGDSALYFCASSVTSVGSTDTQYFGPGTRLTVL.

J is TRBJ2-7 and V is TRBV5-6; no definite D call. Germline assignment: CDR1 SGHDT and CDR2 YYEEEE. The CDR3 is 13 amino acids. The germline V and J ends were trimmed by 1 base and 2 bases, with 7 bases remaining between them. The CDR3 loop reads CASSLSSPYEQYF. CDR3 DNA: TGTGCCAGCAGCTTGAGTAGCCCCTACGAGCAGTACTTC.

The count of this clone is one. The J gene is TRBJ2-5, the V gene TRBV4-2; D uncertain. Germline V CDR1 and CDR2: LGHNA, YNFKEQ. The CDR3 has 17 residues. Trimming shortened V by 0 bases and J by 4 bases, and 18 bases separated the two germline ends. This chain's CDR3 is CASSQEVVRVGRETQYF. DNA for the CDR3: TGTGCCAGCAGCCAAGAAGTCGTTCGGGTGGGTAGAGAGACCCAGTACTTC.

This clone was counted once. CDR3 bases: TGTGCCAGCTCAGACAAGACGTATGGCTACACCTTC. This codes for CASSDKTYGYTF. V usage is TRBV18 and J usage is TRBJ1-2; D gene unclear. This CDR3 has 12 amino acids. The germline V gene encodes CDR1 KGHSH and CDR2 LQKENI. With 5 bases removed from V and 5 bases from J, the gap between germline ends came to 9 bases.